This record looks at one T cell receptor (beta chain) sequence and its context. What it binds is unknown. V trimming: 3 bases; J trimming: 3 bases; junction bases outside the gene matches: 7. The CDR3 has 15 amino acids. Germline V gene lookup returns CDR1 MDHEN and CDR2 SYDVKM. The treatment denotes: about 20 received Ad26.COV2.S at low or high dose, single or two shots; about five received placebo; per-sample allocation not given. Specimens were obtained on day 63 following the first vaccine or placebo injection. The data are from a study of Ad26.COV2.S vaccination and SARS-CoV-2 variants. Study-wide background: Once or twice, 56 days apart, Ad26.COV2.S was delivered intramuscularly.

Only in-frame clones appear in the TCRdb table, and some are missing; sequencing was by immunoSEQ multiplex PCR. The table has roughly 500,000 clones, around 88% seen once. Whole-study findings and limits: Vaccine and placebo groups showed comparable non-spike TCR breadth.

This specimen was peripheral blood, taken in a trial of Ad26.COV2.S vaccine versus placebo. The receptor's source is a person aged 18-65 years who received the Ad26.COV2.S COVID-19 vaccine or a placebo. The gene calls are TRBV28 and TRBJ2-7, with 8 bases identical to TRBD2. The CDR3 coding sequence is TGTGCCAGCAGTTTTCGGGTGAGCGGGAGCTACGAGCAGTACTTC. It encodes CASSFRVSGSYEQYF. The variable domain in full, with the rest retrieved from reference TRBV28 and TRBJ2-7, is DVKVTQSSRYLVKRTGEKVFLECVQDMDHENMFWYRQDPGLGLRLIYFSYDVKMKEKGDIPEGYSVSREKKERFSLILESASTNQTSMYLCASSFRVSGSYEQYFGPGTRLTVT.